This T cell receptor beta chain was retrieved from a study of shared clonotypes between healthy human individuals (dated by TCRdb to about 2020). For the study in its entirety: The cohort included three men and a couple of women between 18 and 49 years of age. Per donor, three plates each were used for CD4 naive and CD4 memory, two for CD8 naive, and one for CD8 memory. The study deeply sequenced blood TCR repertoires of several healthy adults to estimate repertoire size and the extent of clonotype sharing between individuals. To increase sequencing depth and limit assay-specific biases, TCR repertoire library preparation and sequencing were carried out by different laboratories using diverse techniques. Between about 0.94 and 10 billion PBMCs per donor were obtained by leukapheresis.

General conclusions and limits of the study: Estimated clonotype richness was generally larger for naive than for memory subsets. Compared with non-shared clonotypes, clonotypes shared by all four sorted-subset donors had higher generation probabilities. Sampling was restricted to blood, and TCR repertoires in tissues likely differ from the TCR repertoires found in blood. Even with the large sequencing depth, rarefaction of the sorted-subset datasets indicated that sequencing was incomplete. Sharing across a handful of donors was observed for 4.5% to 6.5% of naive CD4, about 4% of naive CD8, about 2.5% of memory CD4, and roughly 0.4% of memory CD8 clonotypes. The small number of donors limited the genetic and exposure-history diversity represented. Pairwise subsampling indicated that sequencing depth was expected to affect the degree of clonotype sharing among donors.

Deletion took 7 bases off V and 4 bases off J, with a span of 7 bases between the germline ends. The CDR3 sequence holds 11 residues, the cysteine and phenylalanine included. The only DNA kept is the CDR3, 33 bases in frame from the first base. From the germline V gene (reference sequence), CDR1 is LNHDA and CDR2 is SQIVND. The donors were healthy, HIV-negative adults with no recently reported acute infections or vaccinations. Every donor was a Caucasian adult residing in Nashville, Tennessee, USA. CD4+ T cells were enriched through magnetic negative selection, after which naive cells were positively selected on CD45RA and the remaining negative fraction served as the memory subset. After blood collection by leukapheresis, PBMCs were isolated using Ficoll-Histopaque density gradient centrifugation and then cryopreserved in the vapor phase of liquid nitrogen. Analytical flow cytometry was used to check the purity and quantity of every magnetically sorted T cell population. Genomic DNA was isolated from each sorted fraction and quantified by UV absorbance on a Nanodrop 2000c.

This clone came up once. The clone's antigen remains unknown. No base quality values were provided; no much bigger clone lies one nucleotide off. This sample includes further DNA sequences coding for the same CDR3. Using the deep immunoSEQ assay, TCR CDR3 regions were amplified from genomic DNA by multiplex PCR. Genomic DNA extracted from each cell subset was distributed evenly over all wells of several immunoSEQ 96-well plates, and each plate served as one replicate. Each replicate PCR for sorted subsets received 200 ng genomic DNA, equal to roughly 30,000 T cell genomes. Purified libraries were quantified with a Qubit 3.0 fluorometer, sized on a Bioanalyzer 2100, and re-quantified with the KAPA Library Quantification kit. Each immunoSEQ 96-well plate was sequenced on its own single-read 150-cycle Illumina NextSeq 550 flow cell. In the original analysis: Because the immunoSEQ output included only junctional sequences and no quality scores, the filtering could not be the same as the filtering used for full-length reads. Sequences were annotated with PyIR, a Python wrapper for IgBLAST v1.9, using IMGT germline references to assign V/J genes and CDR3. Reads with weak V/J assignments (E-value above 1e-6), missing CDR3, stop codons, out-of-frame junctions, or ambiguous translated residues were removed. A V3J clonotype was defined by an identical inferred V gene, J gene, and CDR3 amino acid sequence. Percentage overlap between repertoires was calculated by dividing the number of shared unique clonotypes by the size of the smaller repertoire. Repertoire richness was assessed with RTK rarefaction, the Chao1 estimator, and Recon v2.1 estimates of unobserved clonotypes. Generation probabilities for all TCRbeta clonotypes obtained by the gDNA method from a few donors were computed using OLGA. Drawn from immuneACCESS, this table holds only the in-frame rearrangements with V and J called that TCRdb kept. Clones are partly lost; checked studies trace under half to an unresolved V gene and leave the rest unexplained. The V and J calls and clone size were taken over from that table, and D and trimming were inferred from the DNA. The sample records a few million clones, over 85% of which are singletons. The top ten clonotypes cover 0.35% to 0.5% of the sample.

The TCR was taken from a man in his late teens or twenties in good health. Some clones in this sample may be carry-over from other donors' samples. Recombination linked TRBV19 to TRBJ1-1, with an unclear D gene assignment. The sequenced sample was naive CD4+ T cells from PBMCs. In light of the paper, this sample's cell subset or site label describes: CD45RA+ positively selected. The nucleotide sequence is TGTGCCAGTAAACGGGCCACTGAAGCTTTCTTT. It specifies CASKRATEAFF.